This T cell receptor (beta chain) was obtained from a study of PD-1 blockade in mismatch repair-deficient tumors. Study outcomes and limitations: Tumor-resident clones, often undetectable pretreatment in blood, expanded then contracted after pembrolizumab.

Germline trimming cut 4 bases from V and 8 bases from J; bases unmatched to any gene: 7. This CDR3 is built from 14 residues. The germline V gene has CDR1 SGHTA and CDR2 FQGTGA. Turning to this clone: The antigen remains unidentified.

The table came from immunoSEQ multiplex PCR; TCRdb's copy has only in-frame clones and leaves some out. The sample shows tens of thousands of clones, approximately 78% of them seen only once. This clonotype was sampled from an adult with mismatch repair-deficient cancer. This specimen consisted of peripheral blood, obtained 2 weeks after starting pembrolizumab. The chain has TRBV7-3 and TRBJ1-2; TRBD1 agrees at 10 bases. This chain's CDR3 is CASSSGQGETGYTF. DNA of the CDR3: TGTGCCAGCAGCTCTGGACAGGGGGAGACGGGCTACACCTTC.